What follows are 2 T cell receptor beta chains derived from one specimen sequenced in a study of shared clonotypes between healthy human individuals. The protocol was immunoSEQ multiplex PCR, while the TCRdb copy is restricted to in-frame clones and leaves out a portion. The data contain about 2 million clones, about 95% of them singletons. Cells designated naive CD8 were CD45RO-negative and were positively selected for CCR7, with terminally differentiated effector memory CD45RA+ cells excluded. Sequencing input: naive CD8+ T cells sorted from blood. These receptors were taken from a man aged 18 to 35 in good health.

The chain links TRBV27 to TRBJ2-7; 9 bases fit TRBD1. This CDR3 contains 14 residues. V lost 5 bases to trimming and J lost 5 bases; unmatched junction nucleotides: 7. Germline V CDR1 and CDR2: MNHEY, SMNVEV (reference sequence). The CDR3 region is CASSQGQGVNEQYF. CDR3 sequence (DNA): TGTGCCAGCAGTCAGGGACAGGGTGTCAACGAGCAGTACTTC.

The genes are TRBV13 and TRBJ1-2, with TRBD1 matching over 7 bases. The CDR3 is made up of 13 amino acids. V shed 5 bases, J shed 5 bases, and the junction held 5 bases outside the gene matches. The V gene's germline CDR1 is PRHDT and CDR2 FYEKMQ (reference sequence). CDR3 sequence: CASSATGEYGYTF. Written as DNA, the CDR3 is TGTGCCAGCAGCGCCACAGGGGAGTATGGCTACACCTTC.